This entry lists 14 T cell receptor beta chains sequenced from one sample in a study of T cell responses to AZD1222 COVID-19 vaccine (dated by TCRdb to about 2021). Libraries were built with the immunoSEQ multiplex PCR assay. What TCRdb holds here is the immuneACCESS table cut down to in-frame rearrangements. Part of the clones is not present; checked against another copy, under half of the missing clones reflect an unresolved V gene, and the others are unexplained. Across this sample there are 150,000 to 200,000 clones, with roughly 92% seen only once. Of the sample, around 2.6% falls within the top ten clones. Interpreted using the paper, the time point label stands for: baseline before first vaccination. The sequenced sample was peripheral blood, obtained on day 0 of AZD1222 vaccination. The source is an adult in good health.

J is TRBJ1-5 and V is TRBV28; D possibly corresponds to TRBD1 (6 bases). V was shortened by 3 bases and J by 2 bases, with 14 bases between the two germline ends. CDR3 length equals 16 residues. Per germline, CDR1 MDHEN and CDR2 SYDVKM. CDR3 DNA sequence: TGTGCCAGCAGTTTCTTGGGGGGCACAGGCAATCAGCCCCAGCATTTT. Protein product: CASSFLGGTGNQPQHF.

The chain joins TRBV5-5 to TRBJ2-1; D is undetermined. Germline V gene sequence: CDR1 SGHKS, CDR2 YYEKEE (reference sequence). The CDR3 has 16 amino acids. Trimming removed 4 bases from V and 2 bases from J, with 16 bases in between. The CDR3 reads CASSVSAPPTYNEQFF. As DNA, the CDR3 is TGTGCCAGCAGCGTCAGCGCGCCTCCGACCTACAATGAGCAGTTCTTC.

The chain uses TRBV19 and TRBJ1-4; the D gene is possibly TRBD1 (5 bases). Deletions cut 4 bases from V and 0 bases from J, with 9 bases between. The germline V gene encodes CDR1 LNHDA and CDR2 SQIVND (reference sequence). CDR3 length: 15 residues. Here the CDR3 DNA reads TGTGCCAGTAGTACCAGGGTCTCAACTAATGAAAAACTGTTTTTT. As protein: CASSTRVSTNEKLFF.

This chain's CDR3 is CASSPVTTVYNEQFF. CDR3 in DNA: TGTGCCAGCAGCCCAGTTACGACAGTCTACAATGAGCAGTTCTTC. The chain links TRBV3-1 (or the pseudogene TRBV3-2) to TRBJ2-1, with D possibly being TRBD1 (5 bases). Trimming took 4 bases from V and 3 from J, leaving 13 bases between them. The CDR3 is 15 residues long. Germline V gene data show CDR1 as LGHDT and CDR2 as YNNKEL (reference sequence).

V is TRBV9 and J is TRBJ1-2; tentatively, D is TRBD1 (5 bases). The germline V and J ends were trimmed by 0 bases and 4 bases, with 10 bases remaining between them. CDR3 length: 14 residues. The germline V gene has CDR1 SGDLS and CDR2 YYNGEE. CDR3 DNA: TGTGCCAGCAGCGTAGATAGGGGAAGCTATGGCTACACCTTC. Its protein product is CASSVDRGSYGYTF.

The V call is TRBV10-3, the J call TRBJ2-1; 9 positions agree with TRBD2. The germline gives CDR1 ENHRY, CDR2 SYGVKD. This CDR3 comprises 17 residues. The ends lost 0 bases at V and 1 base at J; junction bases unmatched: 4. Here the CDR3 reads CAISESRLAVSYNEQFF. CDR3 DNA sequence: TGTGCCATCAGTGAGTCGAGACTAGCGGTTTCCTACAATGAGCAGTTCTTC.

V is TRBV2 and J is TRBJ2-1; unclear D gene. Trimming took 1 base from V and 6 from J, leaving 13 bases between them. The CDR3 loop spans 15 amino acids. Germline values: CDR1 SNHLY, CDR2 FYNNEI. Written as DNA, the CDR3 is TGTGCCAGCAGTGAAGTAAGGGCCCTAGGCAATGAGCAGTTCTTC. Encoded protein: CASSEVRALGNEQFF. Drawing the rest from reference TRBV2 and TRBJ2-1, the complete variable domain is EPEVTQTPSHQVTQMGQEVILRCVPISNHLYFYWYRQILGQKVEFLVSFYNNEISEKSEIFDDQFSVERPDGSNFTLKIRSTKLEDSAMYFCASSEVRALGNEQFFGPGTRLTVL.

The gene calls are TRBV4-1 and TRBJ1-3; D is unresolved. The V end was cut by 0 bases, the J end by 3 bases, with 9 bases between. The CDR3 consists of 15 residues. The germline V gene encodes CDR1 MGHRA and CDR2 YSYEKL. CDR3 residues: CASSQDTGDGNTIYF. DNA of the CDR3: TGCGCCAGCAGCCAAGATACCGGGGATGGAAACACCATATATTTT.

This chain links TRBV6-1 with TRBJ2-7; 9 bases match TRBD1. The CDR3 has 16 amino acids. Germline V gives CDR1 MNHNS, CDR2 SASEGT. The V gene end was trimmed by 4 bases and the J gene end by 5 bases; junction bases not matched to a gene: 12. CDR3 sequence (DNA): TGTGCCAGCAGTGCACGTGGACAGGGGACACAGAACGAGCAGTACTTC. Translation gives CASSARGQGTQNEQYF.

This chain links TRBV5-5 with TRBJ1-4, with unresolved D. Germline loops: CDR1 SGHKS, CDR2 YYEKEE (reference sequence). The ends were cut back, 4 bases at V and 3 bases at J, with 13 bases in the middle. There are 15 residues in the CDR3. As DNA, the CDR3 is TGTGCCAGCAGCCTAGGTTTCGGACCTAATGAAAAACTGTTTTTT. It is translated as CASSLGFGPNEKLFF.

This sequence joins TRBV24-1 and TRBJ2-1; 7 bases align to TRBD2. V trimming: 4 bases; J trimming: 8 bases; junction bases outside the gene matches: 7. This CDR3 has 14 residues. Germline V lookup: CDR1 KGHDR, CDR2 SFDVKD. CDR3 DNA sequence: TGTGCCACCAGTGAGTCGGGGAGGGGCGATGAGCAGTTCTTC. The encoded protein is CATSESGRGDEQFF.

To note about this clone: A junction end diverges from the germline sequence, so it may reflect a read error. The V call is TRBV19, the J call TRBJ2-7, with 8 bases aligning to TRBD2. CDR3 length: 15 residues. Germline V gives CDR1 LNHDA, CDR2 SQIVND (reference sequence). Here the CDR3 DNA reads TGTGCCAGTAGTAGTAGGACGGGAGGGCCGGAAGAGCAGCACTTC. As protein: CASSSRTGGPEEQHF.

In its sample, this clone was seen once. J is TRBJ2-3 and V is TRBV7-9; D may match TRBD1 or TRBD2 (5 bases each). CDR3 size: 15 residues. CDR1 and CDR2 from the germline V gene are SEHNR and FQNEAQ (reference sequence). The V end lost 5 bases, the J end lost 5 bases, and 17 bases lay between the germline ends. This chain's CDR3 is CASSPPEGIGDTQYF. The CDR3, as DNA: TGTGCCAGCAGCCCCCCCGAGGGGATTGGAGATACGCAGTATTTT.

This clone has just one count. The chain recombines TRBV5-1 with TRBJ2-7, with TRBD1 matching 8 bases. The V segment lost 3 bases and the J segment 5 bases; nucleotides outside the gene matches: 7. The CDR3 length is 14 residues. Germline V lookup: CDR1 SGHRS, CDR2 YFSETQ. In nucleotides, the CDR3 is TGCGCCAGCAGCTCACAGGACAGGGACAACGAGCAGTACTTC. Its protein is CASSSQDRDNEQYF. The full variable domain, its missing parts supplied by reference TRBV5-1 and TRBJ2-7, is KAGVTQTPRYLIKTRGQQVTLSCSPISGHRSVSWYQQTPGQGLQFLFEYFSETQRNKGNFPGRFSGRQFSNSRSEMNVSTLELGDSALYLCASSSQDRDNEQYFGPGTRLTVT.